The present TCR delta chain was sequenced within a study of gamma-delta chains in newborns, infants, children. Study-wide background: Innate gammadelta T cells reportedly expand polyclonally right after birth, driven by microbial exposure, per the title.

The CDR3 length is 16 residues. Germline CDR1 GEAIGNYY, CDR2 EKD. J lost 0 bases, V lost 4 bases, and 4 bases had no gene match. TCRdb re-processed the reads via CATT. The repertoire holds about 5,100 delta-chain clones, with approximately 5% as singletons. By sample fraction, this clone is medium-sized. Other nucleotide sequences from this sample produce the same CDR3. The clonotype comes from a child who was a newborn, infant or young child, either healthy, febrile or measles-vaccinated (not recorded which). Sequencing was carried out using blood. The chain uses TRDV2 and TRDJ1; 13 bases are shared with TRDD3. CDR3 loop: CACEPLGDTYTDKLIF. The CDR3 DNA follows: TGTGCCTGTGAGCCACTGGGGGATACGTACACCGATAAACTCATCTTT.